This is a list of T cell receptor beta chains from one sample in a study of CD8 T cells in ankylosing spondylitis. TCRdb analysed the 5' RACE reads with MiXCR anew, one entry per CDR3 protein. The table has 350,000 to 400,000 distinct CDR3 sequences, approximately 22% seen once. The sample was blood, either unsorted or a sorted T cell fraction (not recorded which). Every receptor here comes from a male donor with ankylosing spondylitis or in good health (not recorded which). Both conserved end residues are part of each CDR3. A D gene is named only where the DNA matches it firmly. The size of a clone is reported for some rows only, either as once, few or many, or as a class for expanded clones.

NA,TRBJ1-3,TRBV7-9,few,CASSLAGGNTIYF,TGTGCCAGCAGCTTGGCGGGAGGAAACACCATATATTTT
NA,TRBJ1-5,TRBV11-3,once,CASSPEPAGQPQHF,TGTGCCAGCAGCCCGGAGCCCGCAGGGCAGCCCCAGCATTTT
NA,TRBJ1-4,TRBV7-2,NA,CASSSRDGYATNEKLFF,TGTGCCAGCAGCTCCCGGGACGGATATGCAACTAATGAAAAACTGTTTTTT
NA,TRBJ2-3,TRBV11-2,few,CASSLRAGYSTDTQYF,TGTGCCAGCAGCTTAAGGGCAGGTTATAGCACAGATACGCAGTATTTT
NA,TRBJ2-7,TRBV5-1,NA,CASSLEPDTYYEQYF,TGCGCCAGCAGCTTGGAACCGGACACCTATTACGAGCAGTACTTC
TRBD2,TRBJ2-1,TRBV5-1,NA,CASSFPSSGGSSYNEQFF,TGCGCCAGCAGCTTCCCCTCTAGCGGAGGGAGCTCCTACAATGAGCAGTTCTTC
NA,TRBJ1-2,TRBV10-3,few,CAISENRQFNYGYTF,TGTGCCATCAGTGAGAACAGACAGTTTAACTATGGCTACACCTTC
NA,TRBJ2-3,TRBV9,NA,CASSFSYGDTDTQYF,TGTGCCAGCAGTTTCAGCTACGGAGACACAGATACGCAGTATTTT
NA,TRBJ2-7,TRBV12-3/TRBV12-4,NA,CASSSTREQYF,TGTGCCAGCAGTTCAACGCGCGAGCAGTACTTC
NA,TRBJ2-7,TRBV6-2/TRBV6-3,NA,CASAILGSYEQYF,TGTGCCAGCGCCATCCTGGGATCCTACGAGCAGTACTTC
NA,TRBJ1-3,TRBV7-2,few,CASSLAGISGNTIYF,TGTGCCAGCAGCTTAGCAGGGATCTCTGGAAACACCATATATTTT
NA,TRBJ2-6,TRBV6-1,NA,CASSGRLSGANVLTF,TGTGCCAGCAGTGGGAGACTCTCTGGGGCCAACGTCCTGACTTTC
TRBD1,TRBJ2-5,TRBV28,NA,CASSLLQGAASQVTQYF,TGTGCCAGCAGTTTATTACAGGGGGCCGCTTCACAAGTGACCCAGTACTTC
TRBD2,TRBJ2-3,TRBV12-3/TRBV12-4,NA,CASSSAGGPDTQYF,TGTGCCAGCAGTTCAGCGGGGGGGCCAGATACGCAGTATTTT
TRBD2,TRBJ2-1,TRBV5-1,few,CASSLQRGGMQEQFF,TGCGCCAGCAGCTTGCAGCGGGGCGGAATGCAAGAGCAGTTCTTC
TRBD1,TRBJ2-2,TRBV29-1,NA,CSAVGQGASEGELFF,TGCAGCGCCGTCGGACAGGGGGCGTCGGAAGGGGAGCTGTTTTTT
NA,TRBJ2-7,TRBV19,few,CASWSGTGEQYF,TGTGCCAGTTGGAGTGGAACAGGCGAGCAGTACTTC
TRBD1,TRBJ2-5,TRBV6-1,NA,CASSTSTGLPVETQYF,TGTGCCAGCAGCACCTCGACAGGGTTGCCTGTGGAGACCCAGTACTTC
NA,TRBJ1-1,TRBV6-1,NA,CASSRPRLNTEAFF,TGTGCCAGCAGTCGACCAAGGCTAAACACTGAAGCTTTCTTT
TRBD1,TRBJ2-5,TRBV30,NA,CAWRDRGGAVTQYF,TGTGCCTGGAGGGACAGGGGGGGTGCTGTGACCCAGTACTTC
NA,TRBJ2-6,TRBV7-8,NA,CASSFGGSGANVLTF,TGTGCCAGCAGCTTCGGGGGATCTGGGGCCAACGTCCTGACTTTC
NA,TRBJ2-1,TRBV29-1,NA,CSATGPDNEQFF,TGCAGCGCAACTGGACCCGACAATGAGCAGTTCTTC
NA,TRBJ2-5,TRBV7-9,NA,CASSFRDTQETQYF,TGTGCCAGCAGCTTTCGCGACACTCAAGAGACCCAGTACTTC
NA,TRBJ2-7,TRBV11-2,NA,CASSFGTIYEQYF,TGTGCCAGCAGCTTCGGGACCATCTACGAGCAGTACTTC
NA,TRBJ2-1,TRBV25-1,NA,CASSPTPGSYNEQFF,TGTGCCAGCAGTCCAACACCAGGCTCCTACAATGAGCAGTTCTTC
NA,TRBJ2-1,TRBV12-3/TRBV12-4,few,CASSFQAAAGEQFF,TGTGCCAGCAGTTTCCAAGCAGCGGCAGGTGAGCAGTTCTTC
NA,TRBJ1-1,TRBV6-1,NA,CASIPDSLRNTEAFF,TGTGCCAGCATCCCAGACAGCCTCAGGAACACTGAAGCTTTCTTT
NA,TRBJ1-1,TRBV5-6,few,CASSWDTEAFF,TGTGCCAGCAGTTGGGACACTGAAGCTTTCTTT
TRBD1,TRBJ2-7,TRBV2,NA,CASSPSQGVLYEQYF,TGTGCCAGCAGTCCCTCGCAGGGGGTGCTCTACGAGCAGTACTTC